This passage covers 32 T cell receptor beta chains from one sample sequenced in a study of CD8+ T cells in alopecia areata. Sequencing used cDNA as its template, made by extracting RNA and reverse transcribing it. Sequencing was performed with immunoSEQ multiplex PCR; in TCRdb, only in-frame clones are kept and a portion is missing. The table has some 130,000 clones, about half seen once; the top ten hold around 0.46%. Specified treatment: oral pan-JAK inhibitor, 5-10 mg twice daily. The material sequenced was CD4+ T cells sorted from blood, taken at week 4, from a patient treated with tofacitinib. These receptors originate from a human donor with alopecia areata.

The rearrangement uses TRBV7-3 and TRBJ2-5; 7 bases are a match to TRBD2. V trimming: 2 bases; J trimming: 2 bases; junction bases outside the gene matches: 5. Per germline, CDR1 SGHTA and CDR2 FQGTGA. The CDR3 covers 15 residues. The CDR3 is CASSLGSSGQETQYF. The CDR3 region has the DNA TGTGCCAGCAGCTTAGGGTCTAGCGGACAAGAGACCCAGTACTTC. Based on the CDR3 plus reference TRBV7-3 and TRBJ2-5, the full variable domain is GAGVSQTPSNKVTEKGKYVELRCDPISGHTALYWYRQSLGQGPEFLIYFQGTGAADDSGLPNDRFFAVRPEGSVSTLKIQRTERGDSAVYLCASSLGSSGQETQYFGPGTRLLVL.

This clone came up a few times. The V call is TRBV30, the J call TRBJ2-3, with 8 bases that match TRBD1. CDR3 length: 13 amino acids. CDR1 GTSNPN and CDR2 SVGIG come from the germline V gene (reference sequence). V shed 5 bases, J shed 1 base, and the junction held 2 bases outside the gene matches. DNA for the CDR3: TGTGCCTGGGAGACAGGGGGCACAGATACGCAGTATTTT. It codes for CAWETGGTDTQYF.

This clone was counted between two and nine times. J is TRBJ1-1 and V is TRBV2; no firm D call. The CDR3 sequence is 11 residues long. The V gene lost 4 bases and the J gene lost 12 bases, with 12 bases spanning the gap. CDR1 is SNHLY, CDR2 FYNNEI, per germline. The CDR3 DNA sequence: TGTGCCAGCAGTGTAATGGGTTTAACTTTCTTT. Protein: CASSVMGLTFF.

The count of this clone is one. This chain uses TRBV30 with TRBJ1-5, with 10 bases identical to TRBD1. The CDR3 is 15 residues long. J was trimmed by 4 bases and V by 3 bases; bases with no gene match: 6. Germline lookup yields CDR1 GTSNPN and CDR2 SVGIG (reference sequence). CDR3 sequence reads: CAWRDRGPPNQPQHF. The CDR3 nucleotides read TGTGCCTGGAGAGACAGGGGGCCTCCTAATCAGCCCCAGCATTTT.

The V call is TRBV4-2, the J call TRBJ2-5, with unresolved D. The CDR3 is made up of 13 amino acids. The germline gives CDR1 LGHNA, CDR2 YNFKEQ. Trimming stripped 3 bases from V and 5 bases from J, with 10 bases between. The CDR3 protein is CASSQGPKETQYF. The CDR3 DNA sequence: TGTGCCAGCAGCCAGGGCCCCAAGGAGACCCAGTACTTC.

V gene TRBV5-1 combines with J gene TRBJ2-7, with 8 bases fitting TRBD1. CDR1 is SGHRS and CDR2 is YFSETQ in the germline V gene. V trimming: 4 bases; J trimming: 4 bases; junction bases outside the gene matches: 4. The CDR3 is made up of 13 amino acids. The chain's CDR3 is CASSQGQEYEQYF. As DNA, the CDR3 is TGCGCCAGCAGCCAGGGACAGGAGTACGAGCAGTACTTC.

J is TRBJ2-7 and V is TRBV30; D is possibly TRBD2 (6 bases). Germline V lookup: CDR1 GTSNPN, CDR2 SVGIG (reference sequence). The CDR3 spans 10 residues. DNA of the CDR3: TGTGCATGCGGGGACTACGAGCAGTACTTC. Protein: CACGDYEQYF.

This chain uses TRBV6-1 with TRBJ1-1; TRBD1 agrees at 8 bases. CDR1 and CDR2 (germline): MNHNS, SASEGT. The CDR3 extends over 15 amino acids. J gave up 6 bases and V 5 bases, and 11 bases lay outside the gene matches. CDR3 region: CASSFRRTGSAEAFF. Written as DNA, the CDR3 is TGTGCCAGCAGTTTCCGGCGGACAGGGAGCGCTGAAGCTTTCTTT.

The rearrangement joins TRBV29-1 to TRBJ1-2; D gene ambiguous. The V gene's germline CDR1 is SQVTM and CDR2 ANQGSEA. Trimming shortened V by 3 bases and J by 2 bases, and 7 bases separated the two germline ends. This CDR3 spans 12 amino acids. The CDR3 DNA follows: TGCAGCGTTGATACGGGGAACTATGGCTACACCTTC. It encodes CSVDTGNYGYTF.

The V call is TRBV30, the J call TRBJ1-1; the D gene is possibly TRBD1 (6 bases). Germline V gene sequence: CDR1 GTSNPN, CDR2 SVGIG (reference sequence). With 7 bases removed from V and 6 bases from J, the gap between germline ends came to 18 bases. There are 13 residues in the CDR3. The CDR3 DNA sequence: TGTGCCTACACCCCGGGACAACTTTCTGAAGCTTTCTTT. It encodes CAYTPGQLSEAFF. Filled out from reference TRBV30 and TRBJ1-1, the complete variable domain reads SQTIHQWPATLVQPVGSPLSLECTVEGTSNPNLYWYRQAAGRGLQLLFYSVGIGQISSEVPQNLSASRPQDRQFILSSKKLLLSDSGFYLCAYTPGQLSEAFFGQGTRLTVV.

This clone was seen a handful of times. This sequence joins TRBV30 and TRBJ2-1; 7 bases are a match to TRBD2. Germline CDR1 reads GTSNPN; CDR2 reads SVGIG (reference sequence). The CDR3 has 17 amino acids. J lost 2 bases, V lost 8 bases, and 18 bases had no gene match. CDR3 protein: CAGYWAGSGPTYNEQFF. Here the CDR3 DNA reads TGTGCCGGATACTGGGCGGGTAGCGGGCCTACCTACAATGAGCAGTTCTTC.

The chain links TRBV7-2 to TRBJ1-2, with a possible D match to TRBD1 (5 bases). Deletions cut 1 base from V and 0 bases from J, with 6 bases between. This CDR3 is 14 amino acids long. The germline V gene encodes CDR1 SGHTA and CDR2 FQGNSA. DNA for the CDR3: TGTGCCAGCAGCTTAGGGGGGGCTAACTATGGCTACACCTTC. Protein: CASSLGGANYGYTF.

The chain carries TRBV30 and TRBJ2-1; tentative D call: TRBD2 (6 bases). From germline, CDR1 is GTSNPN and CDR2 SVGIG (reference sequence). This CDR3 is built from 14 residues. Trimming removed 5 bases at V and 4 bases at J, with 15 bases between. The CDR3 is CAWGRDSNYNEQFF. CDR3 sequence (DNA): TGTGCCTGGGGCCGGGACTCTAATTACAATGAGCAGTTCTTC.

This clone was seen a single time. The rearrangement uses TRBV6-5 and TRBJ1-2; D not resolved. The length of the CDR3 is 14 residues. V lost 7 bases, J lost 5 bases, and 17 bases lay in between. Germline V gene sequence: CDR1 MNHEY, CDR2 SVGAGI. In DNA form, the CDR3 reads TGTGCCAGCACTCCTTCGGGCAGTTTATATGGCTACACCTTC. It yields the protein CASTPSGSLYGYTF.

V gene TRBV13 combines with J gene TRBJ2-3, with D uncertain. The CDR3 runs 13 residues. Trimming pared 11 bases from V and 4 bases from J, leaving 16 bases between. Germline CDR1 reads PRHDT; CDR2 reads FYEKMQ (reference sequence). CDR3 region: CAAGGRLADTQYF. CDR3 sequence (DNA): TGTGCCGCCGGCGGCCGCCTAGCAGATACGCAGTATTTT. Drawing the rest from reference TRBV13 and TRBJ2-3, the complete variable domain is AAGVIQSPRHLIKEKRETATLKCYPIPRHDTVYWYQQGPGQDPQFLISFYEKMQSDKGSIPDRFSAQQFSDYHSELNMSSLELGDSALYFCAAGGRLADTQYFGPGTRLTVL.

The chain couples TRBV9 to TRBJ2-3; no clear D gene. The CDR3 totals 14 residues. Germline CDR1 and CDR2: SGDLS and YYNGEE. The V end was cut by 0 bases, the J end by 6 bases, with 11 bases between. CDR3 loop: CASSVVPNRDTQYF. Here the CDR3 DNA reads TGTGCCAGCAGCGTAGTTCCGAACCGCGATACGCAGTATTTT.

This rearrangement joins TRBV9 to TRBJ2-3; D may be TRBD2 (6 bases). This CDR3 has 12 residues. Germline CDR1 and CDR2: SGDLS and YYNGEE. V was clipped by 4 bases and J by 4 bases, with 7 bases between them. The CDR3 spells CASSPGADTQYF. The CDR3 DNA is TGTGCCAGCAGCCCGGGGGCAGATACGCAGTATTTT.

This clone was found a few times. The DNA of the CDR3 is TGCAGCGTCCTAGGGTGGAGAGCCGGAGATGGCTACACCTTC. Translating it yields CSVLGWRAGDGYTF. The chain uses TRBV29-1 and TRBJ1-2; no clear D. The germline gives CDR1 SQVTM, CDR2 ANQGSEA. The CDR3 runs to 14 residues. The V gene lost 6 bases and the J gene lost 6 bases, with 20 bases spanning the gap. Variable domain in full (rest from reference TRBV29-1 and TRBJ1-2): SAVISQKPSRDICQRGTSLTIQCQVDSQVTMMFWYRQQPGQSLTLIATANQGSEATYESGFVIDKFPISRPNLTFSTLTVSNMSPEDSSIYLCSVLGWRAGDGYTFGSGTRLTVV.

The gene calls are TRBV9 and TRBJ2-3, with 11 bases identical to TRBD2. Trimming cost V 0 bases and J 3 bases; bases outside gene matches: 6. Looked up from germline, CDR1 is SGDLS and CDR2 is YYNGEE. This CDR3 spans 17 amino acids. The CDR3 loop reads CASSVGLAGTWTDTQYF. The CDR3 DNA reads as TGTGCCAGCAGCGTAGGACTAGCGGGGACTTGGACAGATACGCAGTATTTT.

The V call is TRBV15, the J call TRBJ2-2; either TRBD1 or TRBD2 may fit D (5 bases each). The CDR3 is 16 amino acids. Trimming took off 6 bases at V and 6 bases at J, with 20 bases between the two ends. CDR1 and CDR2 from the germline V gene are LNHNV and YYDKDF (reference sequence). The CDR3 DNA follows: TGTGCCACCAGGCTAACCGGGACGGCTCTCTCCGGGGAGCTGTTTTTT. It translates to CATRLTGTALSGELFF.

The genes are TRBV25-1 and TRBJ2-1, with 10 bases matching TRBD1. This CDR3 has 15 amino acids. The V segment lost 6 bases and the J segment 4 bases; nucleotides outside the gene matches: 6. Germline V gene data show CDR1 as MGHDK and CDR2 as SYGVNS. The CDR3 protein is CASRRTGGRYNEQFF. The DNA of the CDR3 is TGTGCCAGCAGGCGGACAGGGGGTAGATACAATGAGCAGTTCTTC.

This chain joins TRBV30 and TRBJ2-1, with 12 bases aligning to TRBD2. Germline trimming cut 2 bases from V and 4 bases from J; bases unmatched to any gene: 6. Looked up from germline, CDR1 is GTSNPN and CDR2 is SVGIG (reference sequence). The CDR3 spans 16 residues. CDR3 sequence: CAWSNLAGGPYNEQFF. The DNA for the CDR3 is TGTGCCTGGAGTAATCTAGCGGGAGGGCCATACAATGAGCAGTTCTTC.

The chain uses TRBV7-9 and TRBJ2-7, with 15 bases matching TRBD2. The CDR3 sequence is 14 residues long. Losses at the gene ends were 6 bases for V and 4 bases for J; bases not matched to a gene: 1. Germline V CDR1 and CDR2: SEHNR, FQNEAQ (reference sequence). For the CDR3, the DNA is TGTGCCAGCAGTGGGACTAGCGGGAGGTACGAGCAGTACTTC. The encoded protein is CASSGTSGRYEQYF.

The CDR3 DNA reads as TGTGCCAGCAGCGTCCCTCCGGGGGCTGGGGCCAACGTCCTGACTTTC. Its translation is CASSVPPGAGANVLTF. The chain joins TRBV9 to TRBJ2-6; D possibly corresponds to TRBD2 (6 bases). This CDR3 is 16 amino acids long. The V gene's germline CDR1 is SGDLS and CDR2 YYNGEE. Between the trimmed V and J ends, which lost 2 bases and 2 bases, there was a span of 11 bases. The variable domain in full, with the rest retrieved from reference TRBV9 and TRBJ2-6, is DSGVTQTPKHLITATGQRVTLRCSPRSGDLSVYWYQQSLDQGLQFLIQYYNGEERAKGNILERFSAQQFPDLHSELNLSSLELGDSALYFCASSVPPGAGANVLTFGAGSRLTVL.

The rearrangement uses TRBV30 and TRBJ1-2; 9 positions agree with TRBD1. Trimming removed 5 bases from V and 5 bases from J; junction bases left unmatched: 9. Germline loops: CDR1 GTSNPN, CDR2 SVGIG (reference sequence). The CDR3 consists of 14 residues. The CDR3 DNA reads TGTGCCTGGTCTAAAGGGACAGGGTCATATGGCTACACCTTC. It codes for CAWSKGTGSYGYTF.

The V and J genes are TRBV30 and TRBJ1-1; D unclear. CDR1 and CDR2 (germline): GTSNPN, SVGIG (reference sequence). Trimming cost V 0 bases and J 8 bases, with 7 bases left between them. The length of the CDR3 is 11 residues. The CDR3 nucleotides read TGTGCCTGGAGTGTACACCAAGAAGCTTTCTTT. Translated, it gives CAWSVHQEAFF.

V usage is TRBV30 and J usage is TRBJ2-5, with no clear D. The assigned J gene may be wrong: the sequence end matches TRBJ2-7 better. Looked up from germline, CDR1 is GTSNPN and CDR2 is SVGIG (reference sequence). The CDR3 has 14 amino acids. CDR3 protein: CAWSVDQPPYEQYF. The CDR3, as DNA: TGTGCCTGGAGTGTCGATCAACCCCCTTACGAGCAGTACTTC.

The chain combines TRBV30 with TRBJ1-1; 7 nucleotides align to TRBD1. Per germline, CDR1 GTSNPN and CDR2 SVGIG (reference sequence). This CDR3 comprises 13 residues. V was pared by 1 base and J by 10 bases, with 9 bases of the junction left unmatched. The CDR3 DNA reads as TGTGCCTGGAGTGCGGGACAGAGGATCGCAGCTTTCTTT. This gives the protein CAWSAGQRIAAFF.

V gene TRBV7-9 combines with J gene TRBJ2-7, with a possible D match to TRBD1 (6 bases). V was shortened by 5 bases and J by 1 base, with 12 bases between the two germline ends. This CDR3 contains 14 residues. In germline, CDR1 is SEHNR, CDR2 FQNEAQ (reference sequence). The CDR3 nucleotides are TGTGCCAGCAGCCAAGAAGGGGGTTCCTACGAGCAGTACTTC. Its protein product is CASSQEGGSYEQYF.

This chain links TRBV30 with TRBJ1-2; D is ambiguous. The germline gives CDR1 GTSNPN, CDR2 SVGIG (reference sequence). This CDR3 comprises 13 residues. The V gene lost 5 bases and the J gene lost 8 bases, with 18 bases spanning the gap. The CDR3 is CAWGFGGLSGYTF. The CDR3 DNA sequence: TGTGCCTGGGGTTTCGGAGGTTTGAGCGGCTACACCTTC.

The V call is TRBV5-6, the J call TRBJ1-2; D is perhaps TRBD1 (6 bases). The CDR3 consists of 15 residues. The germline gives CDR1 SGHDT, CDR2 YYEEEE. Trimming removed 2 bases at V and 8 bases at J, with 19 bases between. The chain's CDR3 is CASSFAPQGGTGYTF. CDR3 DNA: TGTGCCAGCAGCTTCGCACCACAAGGGGGTACGGGCTACACCTTC. Using reference TRBV5-6 and TRBJ1-2 for the parts outside the CDR3, the full variable domain is DAGVTQSPTHLIKTRGQQVTLRCSPKSGHDTVSWYQQALGQGPQFIFQYYEEEERQRGNFPDRFSGHQFPNYSSELNVNALLLGDSALYLCASSFAPQGGTGYTFGSGTRLTVV.

The V gene is TRBV29-1, the J gene TRBJ2-2; TRBD1 matches 8 bases. Germline V gene data show CDR1 as SQVTM and CDR2 as ANQGSEA. The junction had 8 bases not matched to a gene; V was cut back by 4 bases and J by 4 bases. The length of the CDR3 is 15 residues. The CDR3: CSVGGQGPSTGELFF. The CDR3 coding sequence is TGCAGCGTTGGAGGACAGGGTCCCTCCACCGGGGAGCTGTTTTTT.